This TCR beta chain comes out of a study of T cells in Graves' hyperthyroidism and ophthalmopathy. Regarding the study as a whole: Most clonotypes that expanded in the thyroid above 0.001 also showed up in blood.

V was trimmed by 10 bases and J by 9 bases, leaving 19 bases between them. Germline CDR1 reads MDHEN; CDR2 reads SYDVKM. This CDR3 is 13 amino acids long. In its sample, this clonotype was seen many times. The antigen is unknown. Amplification of TCR beta CDR3 regions was performed using RNA transcripts as template. An initial round of RT-PCR targeting the TCR CDR3 relied on the HTBI primer set. TCRdb recomputed calls from the multiplex PCR reads with MiXCR, one row per CDR3 protein. This table has fewer than 850,000 distinct CDR3 sequences, approximately 15% appearing once. Stable disease denoted Graves' hyperthyroidism without ophthalmopathy progression within 18 months.

The chain couples TRBV28 to TRBJ2-1; possible D gene TRBD2, 6 bases. The clonotype originates from a man aged 45-65 years with Graves' hyperthyroidism. Sequencing used blood. CDR3 amino acids: CATLTGEVGEQFF. The CDR3 DNA follows: TGTGCCACCCTCACGGGGGAGGTGGGTGAGCAGTTCTTC. The variable domain in full, completed from reference TRBV28 and TRBJ2-1, reads DVKVTQSSRYLVKRTGEKVFLECVQDMDHENMFWYRQDPGLGLRLIYFSYDVKMKEKGDIPEGYSVSREKKERFSLILESASTNQTSMYLCATLTGEVGEQFFGPGTRLTVL.